This TCR beta chain was identified in a study of OX40 agonist ivuxolimab in advanced cancers. Here immunoSEQ multiplex PCR was the method, and the copy in TCRdb shows in-frame clones only, minus some. The sample lists roughly 80,000 clones, about nine tenths occurring once. Germline V gives CDR1 SQVTM, CDR2 ANQGSEA. V was clipped by 6 bases and J by 5 bases; unmatched bases: 10. This CDR3 comprises 14 residues. Patients were ruled out by autoimmune disease history or systemic immunosuppression. The V call is TRBV29-1, the J call TRBJ1-1, with 9 bases lining up with TRBD1. The TCR originated in an adult with an advanced solid tumor such as melanoma, head and neck, liver or kidney cancer. This sample comprised CD4+ or CD8+ T cells sorted from blood, obtained in a trial of the OX40 agonist ivuxolimab. The CDR3 loop reads CSVEWTGVKTEAFF. Written as DNA, the CDR3 is TGCAGCGTGGAATGGACAGGGGTAAAGACTGAAGCTTTCTTT.